The 9 T cell receptor beta chains below come from one sample, sequenced in a study of CD8+ T cells in alopecia areata. RNA was isolated and reverse transcribed to cDNA, the sequencing template. Libraries were prepared by immunoSEQ multiplex PCR; TCRdb keeps only in-frame clonotypes and omits some of them. Altogether 200,000 to 300,000 clones were found in the sample, and no singletons occur. It was with CD4, CD8alpha, NKG2D, NKG2ACE and other markers that pooled cutaneous lymph node cells were sorted. The material sequenced was CD4+ T cells sorted from a lymph node. These receptors were collected from a C3H/HeJ mouse with alopecia areata. Mouse strain MHC haplotype: H2-k.

This clone was seen a handful of times. Mouse germline and gene names are used. Read data end 4 residues before the CDR3 end; the end is taken from the germline J gene. The rearrangement uses TRBV13-1 and TRBJ2-7, with 9 bases that match TRBD2. Germline CDR1 reads NSHNY; CDR2 reads SYGAGN. Losses at the gene ends were 5 bases for V and 0 bases for J; bases not matched to a gene: 9. CDR3 length: 16 residues. Partial CDR3 DNA: TGTGCCAGCAGCCGCGACTGGGGGCAGAGCTCCTAT. It is translated as CASSRDWGQSSY. The entire CDR3 sequence reads CASSRDWGQSSYEQYF.

With respect to this clone: Gene names and germline match the mouse. The sequence runs out 4 residues before the end of the CDR3; the remainder is reconstructed from the germline J gene. Within the sample, other DNA sequences also encode this same CDR3. The chain uses TRBV17 and TRBJ2-5; no definite D call. This CDR3 contains 13 residues. The germline V gene has CDR1 MNHDT and CDR2 YYDKIL. V was pared by 0 bases and J by 2 bases, with 3 bases between. The CDR3 DNA, read in part, is TGTGCTAGCAGTAGAGACAGCCAAGAC. The encoded protein is CASSRDSQD. The full CDR3 protein is CASSRDSQDTQYF.

On this clone itself: Gene names and germline match the mouse. This CDR3 reads CASTLTGGDTGQLYF. The CDR3 bases that were read are TGTGCCAGCACCCTGACTGGGGGGGACACCGGG. This chain links TRBV14 with TRBJ2-2, with 11 positions matching TRBD2. Read coverage stops 4 residues before the CDR3 terminus; the germline J gene supplies the remainder. The CDR3 has 15 residues. Germline lookup yields CDR1 SGHDT and CDR2 FRDEAV. Unmatched junction bases numbered 4, after V lost 6 bases and J lost 3 bases.

With regard to this clone: Gene names refer to mouse genes. The missing CDR3 end, 4 residues past where the read stops, is filled in from the germline J gene. Other nucleotide sequences in the sample specify the same CDR3. The V gene is TRBV13-2, the J gene TRBJ2-1; D may match TRBD1 or TRBD2 (5 bases each). CDR1 and CDR2 from the germline V gene are NNHNN and SYGAGS (reference sequence). This CDR3 spans 12 amino acids. The V end was cut by 3 bases, the J end by 4 bases, with 5 bases between. CDR3 in amino acids: CASGGGYAEQFF. The covered CDR3 bases are TGTGCCAGCGGTGGGGGGTATGCT.

A word on this clone: Mouse gene names and germline throughout. The chain's CDR3 is CASGGGLGDTQYF. Incomplete CDR3 DNA: TGTGCCAGCGGTGGGGGACTGGGAGAC. This chain joins TRBV13-2 and TRBJ2-5; TRBD2 agrees at 9 bases. The read falls 4 residues short of the CDR3 end, and the missing part is taken from the germline J gene. The CDR3 length is 13 residues. CDR1 is NNHNN, CDR2 SYGAGS, per germline (reference sequence).

Note on this clone: Mouse names are used for the genes. The read terminates 3 residues ahead of where the CDR3 ends, so the germline J gene completes it. The chain has TRBV5 and TRBJ1-6, with TRBD1 as a possible D gene (5 bases). TRBJ1-6 is an ORF for which the function is uncertain. V lost 0 bases, J lost 8 bases, and 14 bases lay in between. From germline, CDR1 is LGHNA and CDR2 YNLKQL (reference sequence). The CDR3 spans 16 residues. CDR3 DNA, as far as it was read: TGTGCCAGCAGCCAAGACCAGGGAAGAAGGGATTCGCCC. Translation: CASSQDQGRRDSP. The whole CDR3 sequence reads CASSQDQGRRDSPLYF.

With regard to this clone: Gene names and germline match the mouse. The observed sequence ends 4 residues before the CDR3 terminus, with the missing tail filled in from the germline J gene. Other DNA sequences in this specimen translate into the identical CDR3. The chain combines TRBV19 with TRBJ2-7, with D possibly being TRBD1 (6 bases). Germline V gene data show CDR1 as FNHDT and CDR2 as SITEND (reference sequence). The length of the CDR3 is 12 residues. Trimming removed 5 bases from V and 3 bases from J, with 9 bases in between. CDR3 bases read: TGTGCCAGCAGAAGGGACAACTAT. Protein sequence: CASRRDNY. The whole CDR3 sequence reads CASRRDNYEQYF.

This clone was recorded a few times. Mouse germline and gene names are used. The read ends 4 residues early relative to the CDR3; the germline J gene fills the gap. Other DNA variants within this sample encode the same CDR3. This chain connects TRBV1 to TRBJ2-1; 8 nucleotides line up with TRBD2. The CDR3 is made up of 15 amino acids. Trimming at V came to 3 bases and at J to 1 base, leaving 2 bases not matched to a gene. Per the germline V gene, CDR1 is NSQYPW and CDR2 is LRSPGD (reference sequence). CDR3 loop: CTCSAGLGNYAEQFF. The sequenced part of the CDR3 DNA is TGCACCTGCAGTGCCGGACTGGGAAACTATGCT.

In its sample, this clone was seen a few times. Germline and genes: mouse. The read stops 4 residues short of the end of the CDR3; the missing end is completed from the germline J gene. The chain links TRBV19 to TRBJ2-2; a weak D match, TRBD1 (7 bases). There are 15 residues in the CDR3. Trimming stripped 5 bases from V and 0 bases from J, with 11 bases between. The germline V gene encodes CDR1 FNHDT and CDR2 SITEND (reference sequence). The CDR3 protein is CASRRGGANTGQLYF. The covered CDR3 bases are TGTGCCAGCAGGAGAGGGGGCGCAAACACCGGG.